A single sample gave rise to the 17 T cell receptor beta chains below, sequenced in a study of cytomegalovirus exposure and HLA in healthy donors. Primers included in the PCR were 60 Vbeta and 13 Jbeta primers. Assay: immunoSEQ multiplex PCR; the TCRdb copy retains only in-frame clones and omits some. This table holds tens of thousands of clones, roughly four fifths found once. Input material: PBMCs. Source of these receptors: a middle-aged woman in good health and CMV-seronegative.

The chain is built from TRBV4-1 and TRBJ2-1, with 9 positions matching TRBD1. The germline V gene encodes CDR1 MGHRA and CDR2 YSYEKL. CDR3 size: 15 residues. The trim removed 2 bases at V and 5 bases at J, leaving 4 bases unmatched. CDR3 amino acids: CASSQLRDRDNEQFF. CDR3 DNA: TGCGCCAGCAGCCAACTCCGGGACAGGGACAATGAGCAGTTCTTC.

In this sample, this clone turned up a few times. This chain uses TRBV5-5 with TRBJ1-1; D is possibly TRBD1 (5 bases). Trimming took 4 bases from V and 1 from J, leaving 17 bases between them. The germline gives CDR1 SGHKS, CDR2 YYEKEE (reference sequence). This CDR3 is 16 amino acids long. As DNA, the CDR3 is TGTGCCAGCAGCCCTGGGACTGTTTTGGGGAACACTGAAGCTTTCTTT. It specifies CASSPGTVLGNTEAFF.

The rearrangement uses TRBV7-8 and TRBJ1-2; D is possibly TRBD1 (6 bases). V was trimmed by 5 bases and J by 8 bases, leaving 18 bases between them. The V gene's germline CDR1 is SGHVS and CDR2 FQNEAQ. This CDR3 is 14 amino acids long. CDR3 sequence (DNA): TGTGCCAGCAGCCCCCGGACAGCCCCGGGAGGCTACACCTTC. It yields the protein CASSPRTAPGGYTF.

The chain uses TRBV10-1 and TRBJ1-5; 9 bases line up with TRBD1. Trimming removed 2 bases from V and 4 bases from J; junction bases left unmatched: 6. The CDR3 is 16 amino acids. Germline V gene lookup returns CDR1 WNHNN and CDR2 SYGVQD (reference sequence). CDR3 loop: CASSEDGTGTNQPQHF. The CDR3 DNA reads TGCGCCAGCAGTGAGGACGGGACAGGGACAAATCAGCCCCAGCATTTT.

Comments on this clone: The sample holds other DNA sequences that translate to the same CDR3. CDR3 sequence (DNA): TGTGCCAGCAGTTACTCAGGCGGGAACTATGGCTACACCTTC. Its protein is CASSYSGGNYGYTF. This rearrangement joins TRBV6-5 to TRBJ1-2; D is unclear. The CDR3 is 14 amino acids. Trimming cost V 0 bases and J 2 bases, with 7 bases left between them. CDR1 and CDR2 (germline): MNHEY, SVGAGI.

This chain uses TRBV30 with TRBJ2-3; the D is unclear. V lost 2 bases, J lost 6 bases, and 6 bases lay in between. The CDR3 totals 11 residues. Per germline, CDR1 GTSNPN and CDR2 SVGIG (reference sequence). CDR3 in DNA: TGTGCCTGGAGTTTCGGGGATACGCAGTATTTT. It translates to CAWSFGDTQYF.

The chain joins TRBV29-1 to TRBJ1-4, with 9 positions matching TRBD1. V lost 6 bases, J lost 7 bases, and 3 bases stayed unmatched. CDR3 length: 12 residues. The germline gives CDR1 SQVTM, CDR2 ANQGSEA. The CDR3 sequence: CSVTGGSEKLFF. The DNA of the CDR3 is TGCAGCGTAACAGGGGGCAGTGAAAAACTGTTTTTT.

This chain uses TRBV6-4 with TRBJ2-7; D may be TRBD1 (6 bases). Trimming removed 3 bases from V and 4 bases from J, with 10 bases in between. The CDR3 has 13 residues. CDR1 and CDR2 (germline): MRHNA, SNTAGT. CDR3 nucleotides: TGTGCCAGCAGTGAACAGGGCCCATACGAGCAGTACGTC. Protein: CASSEQGPYEQYV.

Turning to this clone: At the DNA level, this CDR3 is encoded by other sequences in the same sample as well. CDR3 loop: CASSLQGDGYTF. The CDR3 coding sequence is TGTGCCAGCAGTTTACAGGGTGACGGCTACACCTTC. The chain uses TRBV6-5 and TRBJ1-2; TRBD1 might be the D (6 bases). The CDR3 spans 12 residues. Germline V lookup: CDR1 MNHEY, CDR2 SVGAGI. Between the trimmed V and J ends, which lost 4 bases and 8 bases, there was a span of 11 bases.

V gene TRBV28 combines with J gene TRBJ1-2; 7 bases align to TRBD1. Germline CDR1 is MDHEN and CDR2 is SYDVKM. This CDR3 contains 14 residues. Trimming cost V 1 base and J 5 bases; bases outside gene matches: 4. The CDR3 here is CASSLFAGGYGYTF. CDR3 nucleotide sequence: TGTGCCAGCAGTTTATTTGCAGGGGGGTATGGCTACACCTTC.

This chain links TRBV5-1 with TRBJ2-1; D is possibly TRBD2 (6 bases). CDR1 is SGHRS and CDR2 is YFSETQ in the germline V gene. The CDR3 extends over 14 amino acids. Trimming removed 2 bases at V and 6 bases at J, with 12 bases between. The CDR3 is CASSFQGGGNEQFF. The CDR3 coding sequence is TGCGCCAGCAGCTTCCAGGGAGGAGGCAATGAGCAGTTCTTC.

The chain combines TRBV27 with TRBJ2-7; possible D gene TRBD1, 5 bases. This CDR3 region has 15 residues. In germline, CDR1 is MNHEY, CDR2 SMNVEV (reference sequence). V gave up 1 base and J gave up 0 bases, with 10 bases separating them. The CDR3 nucleotides read TGTGCCAGCAGTTTATTCTCAGGGATCTCCTACGAGCAGTACTTC. Amino acids: CASSLFSGISYEQYF.

The CDR3 reads CASSVGGTGVLYEQYF. DNA for the CDR3: TGTGCCAGCAGCGTAGGAGGGACAGGGGTCCTCTACGAGCAGTACTTC. The chain recombines TRBV9 with TRBJ2-7, with 10 bases aligning to TRBD1. The CDR3 is 16 amino acids. With 0 bases clipped from V and 3 bases from J, the junction kept 6 bases outside the gene matches. Germline V gene data show CDR1 as SGDLS and CDR2 as YYNGEE.

The chain employs TRBV25-1 and TRBJ2-3; 8 nucleotides line up with TRBD1. Germline V gene lookup returns CDR1 MGHDK and CDR2 SYGVNS. V lost 2 bases, J lost 6 bases, and 4 bases stayed unmatched. CDR3 size: 14 residues. CDR3 DNA: TGTGCCAGCAGTGAAACAGGGGGAGCGGATACGCAGTATTTT. Its protein is CASSETGGADTQYF.

This chain connects TRBV5-1 to TRBJ1-2; 8 bases align to TRBD1. Per germline, CDR1 SGHRS and CDR2 YFSETQ. This CDR3 is 17 amino acids long. V trimming: 0 bases; J trimming: 4 bases; junction bases outside the gene matches: 11. In nucleotides, the CDR3 is TGCGCCAGCAGCTTGGCCGACAGGGGTGGAATTAGCTATGGCTACACCTTC. Translating it yields CASSLADRGGISYGYTF.

This chain links TRBV9 with TRBJ1-2, with TRBD1 matching over 7 bases. V shed 1 base, J shed 6 bases, and the junction held 9 bases outside the gene matches. Germline values: CDR1 SGDLS, CDR2 YYNGEE. The CDR3 is 15 residues long. For the CDR3, the DNA is TGTGCCAGCAGCGTAACGCACCGGACAGGCGATGGCTACACCTTC. Amino acids: CASSVTHRTGDGYTF. Full variable domain (remainder filled in from reference TRBV9 and TRBJ1-2): DSGVTQTPKHLITATGQRVTLRCSPRSGDLSVYWYQQSLDQGLQFLIQYYNGEERAKGNILERFSAQQFPDLHSELNLSSLELGDSALYFCASSVTHRTGDGYTFGSGTRLTVV.

This clone was seen a handful of times. The chain recombines TRBV6-1 with TRBJ2-7; weak D call: TRBD2 (6 bases). CDR3 size: 16 residues. V lost 4 bases and J lost 3, with 19 bases in between. The germline V gene encodes CDR1 MNHNS and CDR2 SASEGT. As DNA, the CDR3 is TGTGCCAGCAGTGGGCGGGACCTTAACCCGATCTACGAGCAGTACTTC. Residues: CASSGRDLNPIYEQYF.